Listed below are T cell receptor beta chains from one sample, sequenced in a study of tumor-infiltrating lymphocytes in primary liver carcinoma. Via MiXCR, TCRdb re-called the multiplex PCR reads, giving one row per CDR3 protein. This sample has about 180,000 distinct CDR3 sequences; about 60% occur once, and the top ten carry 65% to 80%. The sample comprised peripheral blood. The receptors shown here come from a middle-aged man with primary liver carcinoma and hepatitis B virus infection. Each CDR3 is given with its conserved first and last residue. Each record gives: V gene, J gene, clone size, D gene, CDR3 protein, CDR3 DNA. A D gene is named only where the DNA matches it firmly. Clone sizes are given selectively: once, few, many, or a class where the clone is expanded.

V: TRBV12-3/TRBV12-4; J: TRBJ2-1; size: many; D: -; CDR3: CASSKGSEQFF; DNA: TGTGCCAGCAGCAAGGGTAGTGAGCAGTTCTTC
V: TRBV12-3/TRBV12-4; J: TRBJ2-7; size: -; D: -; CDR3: CASTKIAETYEQYF; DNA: TGTGCCAGCACCAAAATAGCGGAAACCTACGAGCAGTACTTC
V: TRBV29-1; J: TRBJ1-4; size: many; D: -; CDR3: CSVVGVQNEKLFF; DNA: TGCAGCGTCGTGGGGGTCCAGAATGAAAAACTGTTTTTT
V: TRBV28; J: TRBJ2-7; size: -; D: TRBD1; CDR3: CAVRDRYIYEQYF; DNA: TGTGCCGTGCGGGACAGGTATATCTACGAGCAGTACTTC
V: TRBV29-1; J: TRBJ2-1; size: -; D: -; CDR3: CSVDGLVPSYSEQFF; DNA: TGCAGCGTTGATGGGCTAGTCCCCTCCTACAGTGAGCAGTTCTTC
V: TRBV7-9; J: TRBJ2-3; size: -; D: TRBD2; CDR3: CASSSGTSRDTQYF; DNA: TGTGCCAGCAGCAGCGGGACCTCCAGAGATACGCAGTATTTT
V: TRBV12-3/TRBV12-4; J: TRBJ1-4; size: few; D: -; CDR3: CASSPNRVEDEKLFF; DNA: TGTGCCAGCAGCCCCAACAGGGTTGAAGATGAAAAACTGTTTTTT
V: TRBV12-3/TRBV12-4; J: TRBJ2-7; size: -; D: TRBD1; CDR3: CSSSWTGVGYEQYF; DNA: TGTTCCAGCAGCTGGACAGGGGTAGGCTACGAGCAGTACTTC
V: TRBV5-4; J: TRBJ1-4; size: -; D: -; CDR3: CASRDVSEKLFF; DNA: TGTGCCAGCAGGGACGTATCCGAAAAACTGTTTTTT
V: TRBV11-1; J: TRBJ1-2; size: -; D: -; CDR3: CASSIVPGGVNYGYTF; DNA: TGTGCCAGCAGCATAGTCCCCGGAGGGGTGAACTATGGCTACACCTTC
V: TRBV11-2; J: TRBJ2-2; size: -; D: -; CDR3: CTSSSRLFGELFF; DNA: TGTACCAGCAGCTCACGACTGTTCGGGGAGCTGTTTTTT
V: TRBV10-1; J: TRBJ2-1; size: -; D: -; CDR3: CASSENRGNEQFF; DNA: TGCGCCAGCAGTGAGAATAGGGGCAATGAGCAGTTCTTC
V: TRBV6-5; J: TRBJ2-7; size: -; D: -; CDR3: CASSYSDASGVEQYF; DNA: TGTGCCAGCAGTTACTCAGACGCTTCCGGGGTCGAGCAGTACTTC
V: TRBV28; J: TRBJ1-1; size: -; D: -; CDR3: CASSATGHEAFF; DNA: TGTGCCAGCAGTGCTACAGGTCATGAAGCTTTCTTT
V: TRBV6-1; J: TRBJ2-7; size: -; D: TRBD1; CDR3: CANNEGQRSSYEQYF; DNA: TGTGCCAACAATGAGGGACAGCGAAGCTCCTACGAGCAGTACTTC
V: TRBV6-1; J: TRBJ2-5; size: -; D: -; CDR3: CASSEAHTQETQYF; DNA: TGTGCCAGCAGTGAAGCCCACACACAAGAGACCCAGTACTTC
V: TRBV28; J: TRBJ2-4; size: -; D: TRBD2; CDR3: CASSFRAAGGVAKNIQYF; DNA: TGTGCCAGCAGTTTTCGTGCAGCGGGAGGGGTGGCCAAAAACATTCAGTACTTC
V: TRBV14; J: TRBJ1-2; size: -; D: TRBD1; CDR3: CASSQIRGPQFGGYTF; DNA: TGTGCCAGCAGCCAAATAAGGGGGCCTCAATTTGGAGGCTACACCTTC
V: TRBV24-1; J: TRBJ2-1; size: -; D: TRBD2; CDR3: CATSDRGAGTYNEQFF; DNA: TGTGCCACCAGTGACCGGGGAGCGGGGACCTACAATGAGCAGTTCTTC
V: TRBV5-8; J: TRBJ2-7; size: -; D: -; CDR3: CASSLDRGSYEQYF; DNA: TGTGCCAGCAGCTTGGATAGGGGGTCCTACGAGCAGTACTTC
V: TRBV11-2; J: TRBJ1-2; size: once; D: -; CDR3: CASSHHGRQKSNYGYTF; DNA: TGTGCCAGCAGCCATCATGGGAGACAGAAATCCAACTATGGCTACACCTTC
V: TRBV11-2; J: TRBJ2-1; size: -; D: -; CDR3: CAGSLGLEEYNEQFF; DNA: TGTGCCGGCAGCCTCGGATTAGAGGAGTACAATGAGCAGTTCTTC
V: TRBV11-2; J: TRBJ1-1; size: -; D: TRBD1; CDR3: CVSSPWTGGDPNTEAFF; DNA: TGTGTCAGCAGCCCCTGGACAGGGGGCGACCCGAACACTGAAGCTTTCTTT
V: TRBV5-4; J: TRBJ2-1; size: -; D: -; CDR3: CASSLDRDEQFF; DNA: TGTGCCAGCAGCCTGGATAGGGATGAGCAGTTCTTC
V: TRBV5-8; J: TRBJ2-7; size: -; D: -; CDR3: CASSVRDMEEQYF; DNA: TGTGCCAGCAGCGTGCGGGACATGGAAGAGCAGTACTTC
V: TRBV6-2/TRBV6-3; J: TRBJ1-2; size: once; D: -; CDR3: CACRNVQGLDGYTF; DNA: TGTGCCTGCAGGAACGTCCAGGGGTTGGATGGCTACACCTTC
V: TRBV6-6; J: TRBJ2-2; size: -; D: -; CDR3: CASSPGPISDTGEPFF; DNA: TGTGCCAGCAGTCCCGGGCCCATTTCGGACACCGGGGAGCCGTTTTTT
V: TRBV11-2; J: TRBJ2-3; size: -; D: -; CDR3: CASSLGFGGSSTGTQYF; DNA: TGTGCCAGCAGCTTAGGTTTCGGCGGATCTAGCACAGGTACGCAGTATTTT
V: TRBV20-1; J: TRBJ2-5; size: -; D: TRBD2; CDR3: CSASDGGGETQYF; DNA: TGCAGTGCTAGTGACGGGGGGGGAGAGACCCAGTACTTC
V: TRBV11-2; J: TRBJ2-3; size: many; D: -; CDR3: CASSLGVTSTDTQYF; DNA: TGTGCCAGCAGCTTAGGGGTTACTAGCACAGATACGCAGTATTTT
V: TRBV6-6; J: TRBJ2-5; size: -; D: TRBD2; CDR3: CASSRGGSETQYF; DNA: TGTGCCAGCAGTCGGGGGGGCTCGGAGACCCAGTACTTC
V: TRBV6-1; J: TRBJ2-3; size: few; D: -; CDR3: CASSEYGGSTDTQYF; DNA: TGTGCCAGCAGTGAATATGGGGGAAGCACAGATACGCAGTATTTT
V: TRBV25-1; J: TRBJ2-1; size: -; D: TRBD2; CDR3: CDSSARLASGRYYNEQFF; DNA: TGTGACAGCAGTGCCCGGCTTGCTAGCGGGCGCTACTACAATGAGCAGTTCTTC
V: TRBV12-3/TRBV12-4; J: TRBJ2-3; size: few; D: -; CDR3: CASSLQAGSTDTQYF; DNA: TGTGCCAGCAGTTTACAGGCAGGGAGCACAGATACGCAGTATTTT
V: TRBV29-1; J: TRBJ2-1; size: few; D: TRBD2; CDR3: CSVEDLRASGYNEQFF; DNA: TGCAGCGTTGAAGATCTAAGGGCTAGCGGCTACAATGAGCAGTTCTTC
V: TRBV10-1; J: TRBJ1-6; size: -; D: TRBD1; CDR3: CASSVGDRGSPLHF; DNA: TGCGCCAGCAGTGTAGGAGACAGGGGATCACCCCTCCACTTT
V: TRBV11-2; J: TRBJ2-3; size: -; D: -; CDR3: CASSSSQDYTDTQYF; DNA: TGTGCCAGCAGCTCTTCCCAGGACTACACAGATACGCAGTATTTT
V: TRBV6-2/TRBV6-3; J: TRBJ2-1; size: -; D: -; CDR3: CASSYTKPGGEGEQFF; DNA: TGTGCCAGCAGTTACACTAAACCCGGGGGTGAGGGTGAGCAGTTCTTC
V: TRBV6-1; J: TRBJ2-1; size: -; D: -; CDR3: CASSGGTRSWNEQFF; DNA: TGTGCCAGCAGTGGGGGGACCAGGTCGTGGAATGAGCAGTTCTTC
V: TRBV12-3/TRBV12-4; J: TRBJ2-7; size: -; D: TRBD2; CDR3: CASRGVYEQYF; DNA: TGTGCCAGCCGGGGGGTCTACGAGCAGTACTTC
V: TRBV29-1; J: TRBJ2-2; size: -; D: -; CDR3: CSAWWVNTSELFF; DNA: TGCAGTGCGTGGTGGGTAAACACCAGTGAGCTGTTTTTT
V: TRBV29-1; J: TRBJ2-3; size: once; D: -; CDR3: CSVGSGLQGTDTQYF; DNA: TGCAGCGTTGGAAGCGGTCTGCAAGGAACTGATACGCAGTATTTT
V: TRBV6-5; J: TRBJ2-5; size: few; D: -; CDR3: CASSPPGRKQETQYF; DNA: TGTGCCAGCAGTCCGCCGGGGAGGAAACAAGAGACCCAGTACTTC
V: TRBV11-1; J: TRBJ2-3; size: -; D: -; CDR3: CANPWQGQDTRYF; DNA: TGTGCCAACCCGTGGCAGGGGCAAGATACGCGGTATTTT
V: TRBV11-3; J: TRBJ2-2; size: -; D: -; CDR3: CPSSPRTNTGELFF; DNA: TGTCCCAGCAGCCCCCGCACGAACACCGGTGAGCTGTTTTTT
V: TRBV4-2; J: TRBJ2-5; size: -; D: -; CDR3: CASSQVAIPEETQYF; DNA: TGTGCCAGCAGCCAAGTGGCTATACCGGAAGAGACCCAGTACTTC
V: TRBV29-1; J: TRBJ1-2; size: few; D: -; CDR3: CSVDVGGYGYTF; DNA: TGCAGCGTTGATGTGGGAGGCTATGGCTACACCTTC
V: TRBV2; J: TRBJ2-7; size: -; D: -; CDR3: CASSVPGTLYEQYF; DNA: TGTGCCAGCAGTGTCCCCGGGACCCTTTACGAGCAGTACTTC
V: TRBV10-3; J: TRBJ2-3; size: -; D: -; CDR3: CAISPGQGKDTQYF; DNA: TGTGCCATCAGTCCGGGGCAGGGAAAAGATACGCAGTATTTT
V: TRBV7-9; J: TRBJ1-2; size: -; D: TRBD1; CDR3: CASSNTQGANYGYTF; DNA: TGTGCCAGCAGCAACACACAGGGGGCGAACTATGGCTACACCTTC
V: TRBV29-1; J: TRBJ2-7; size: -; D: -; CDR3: CSAATGGGQAAYEQYF; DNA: TGCAGCGCCGCTACCGGAGGGGGACAAGCTGCCTACGAGCAGTACTTC
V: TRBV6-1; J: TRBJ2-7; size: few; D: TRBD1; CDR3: CASIRDRGSYEQYF; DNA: TGTGCCAGCATCAGGGACAGGGGATCCTACGAGCAGTACTTC
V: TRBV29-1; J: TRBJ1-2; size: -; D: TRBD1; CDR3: CSVVSIRTGNRYTF; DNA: TGCAGCGTTGTATCCATCAGGACAGGGAATCGCTACACCTTC
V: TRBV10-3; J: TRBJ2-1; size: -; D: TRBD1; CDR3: CATYPGQGGEQSF; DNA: TGTGCCACCTACCCGGGACAGGGGGGTGAGCAGTCCTTC
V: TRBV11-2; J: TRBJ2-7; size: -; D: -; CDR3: CASSQGGEQYF; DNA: TGTGCCAGCAGCCAAGGTGGCGAGCAGTACTTC
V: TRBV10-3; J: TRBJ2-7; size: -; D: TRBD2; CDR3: CAISDPPEGRGQYF; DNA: TGTGCCATCAGTGACCCCCCAGAGGGGAGGGGGCAGTACTTC
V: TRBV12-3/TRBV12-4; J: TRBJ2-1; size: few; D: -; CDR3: CASSSWGASSYNEQFF; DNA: TGTGCCAGCAGTTCCTGGGGGGCTAGCTCCTACAATGAGCAGTTCTTC